This T cell receptor (beta chain) was recovered during a study of CD8+CD57+ T cells in acquired aplastic anemia. Whole-study results and caveats: A set of some 28 CD8+ CDR3 sequences was shared between patients and controls, and these sequences appeared highly expressed in patients.

Comment on this clonotype: Its antigen is not identified.

Whoever was chosen for sequencing had shown CD8+CD57+ cell expansion by flow cytometry. Template material for TCR beta VDJ and CDR3 profiling consisted of genomic DNA. TCRdb reprocessed the reads via MiXCR and lists one record per CDR3 protein. The sample has around 170,000 distinct CDR3 sequences; roughly half are singletons. From germline, CDR1 is SNHLY and CDR2 FYNNEI. This CDR3 contains 14 residues. V lost 6 bases and J lost 3; bases outside the gene matches: 4. The V gene is TRBV2, the J gene TRBJ1-1, with 10 bases lining up with TRBD1. The clonotype originates from a human donor with aplastic anemia. Sequenced sample: sorted CD4+, CD8+, or CD8+CD57+ T cells (not recorded which) from PBMCs. DNA for the CDR3: TGTGCCAGCAGCAGTGGACAGGGGGACACTGAAGCTTTCTTT. This translates into CASSSGQGDTEAFF.